Reported below is one TCR beta chain. What it binds is not known. No patient had received any treatment before thyroid surgery. This specimen comes from a study of metastatic and nonmetastatic thyroid tumors. Study-level information: For malignant and benign thyroid patients, tumor or nodule tissue and blood were the sources whose repertoires were compared. Points from the study as a whole: In both blood and tumor samples, TCR beta diversity was reported significantly higher for malignant than benign nodules.

TCRdb used MiXCR to call clones anew from the PCR reads. The sample lists about 21,000 clones; over 25% were seen once. The material sequenced was adjacent normal tissue. This sequence originates from a female donor with papillary thyroid cancer or a benign thyroid nodule (not recorded which). Some clones in this sample may be carry-over from other donors' samples.

Here the CDR3 DNA reads TGTGCCTGGAGTCGATCAGGGGCGGGGATCCTTCTAAATGAGCAGTTCTTC. As protein: CAWSRSGAGILLNEQFF. This sequence joins TRBV30 and TRBJ2-1, with D possibly being TRBD1 or TRBD2 (6 bases each). V was clipped by 2 bases and J by 7 bases, with 24 bases between them. The CDR3 totals 17 residues. CDR1 is GTSNPN, CDR2 SVGIG, per germline (reference sequence).